The clone carrying this T cell receptor (beta chain) has a handful of counts. This sample stems from a study of siplizumab effects on memory and regulatory T cells. The assay covered some 98,000 TCR templates per sample. Sequencing used immunoSEQ multiplex PCR; TCRdb keeps in-frame clones, though not all of them. The repertoire includes 90,000 to 110,000 clones, just over 90% of them detected once, and 0.65% to 0.9% sits in the top ten. Germline V gives CDR1 SGDLS, CDR2 YYNGEE. The CDR3 loop spans 15 amino acids. The trim removed 4 bases at V and 5 bases at J, leaving 3 bases unmatched. Sequencing was done on a sample of Tregs sorted from blood. The chain links TRBV9 to TRBJ2-5, with TRBD2 identical over 15 bases. This sequence was found in a human donor in good health. CDR3 nucleotide sequence: TGTGCCAGCAGCCCAGGGACTAGCGGGGGGGAGACCCAGTACTTC. Translation: CASSPGTSGGETQYF. Combining the CDR3 with reference TRBV9 and TRBJ2-5 gives the whole variable domain DSGVTQTPKHLITATGQRVTLRCSPRSGDLSVYWYQQSLDQGLQFLIQYYNGEERAKGNILERFSAQQFPDLHSELNLSSLELGDSALYFCASSPGTSGGETQYFGPGTRLLVL.